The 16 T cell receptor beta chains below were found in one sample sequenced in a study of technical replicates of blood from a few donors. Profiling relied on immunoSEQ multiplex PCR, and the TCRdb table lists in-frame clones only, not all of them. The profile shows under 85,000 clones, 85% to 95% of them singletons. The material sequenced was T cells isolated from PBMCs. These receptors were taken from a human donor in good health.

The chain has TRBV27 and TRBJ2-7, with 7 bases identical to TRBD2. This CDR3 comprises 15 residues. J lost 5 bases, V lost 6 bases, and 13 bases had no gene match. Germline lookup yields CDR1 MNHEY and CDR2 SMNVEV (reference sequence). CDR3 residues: CASSPAGEGSHEQYF. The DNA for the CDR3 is TGTGCCAGCAGCCCAGCCGGGGAGGGTTCGCACGAGCAGTACTTC.

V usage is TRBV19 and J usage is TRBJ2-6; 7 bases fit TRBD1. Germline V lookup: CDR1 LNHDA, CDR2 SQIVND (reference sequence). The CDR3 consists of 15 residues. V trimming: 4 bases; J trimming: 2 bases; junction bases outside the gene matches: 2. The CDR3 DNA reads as TGTGCCAGTAGTAATGACAGGGCTGGGGCCAACGTCCTGACTTTC. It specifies CASSNDRAGANVLTF.

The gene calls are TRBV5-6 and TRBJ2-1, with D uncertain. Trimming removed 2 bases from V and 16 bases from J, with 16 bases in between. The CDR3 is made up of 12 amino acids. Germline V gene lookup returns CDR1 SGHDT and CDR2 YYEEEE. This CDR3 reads CASSFTRLVEFF. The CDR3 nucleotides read TGTGCCAGCAGCTTTACGAGGCTTGTAGAATTCTTC.

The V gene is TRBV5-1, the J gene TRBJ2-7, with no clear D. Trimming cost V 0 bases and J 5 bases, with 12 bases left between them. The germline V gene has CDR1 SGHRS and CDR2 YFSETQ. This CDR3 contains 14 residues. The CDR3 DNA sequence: TGCGCCAGCAGCTTGGCCGCGGAACCCGACGAGCAGTACTTC. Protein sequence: CASSLAAEPDEQYF.

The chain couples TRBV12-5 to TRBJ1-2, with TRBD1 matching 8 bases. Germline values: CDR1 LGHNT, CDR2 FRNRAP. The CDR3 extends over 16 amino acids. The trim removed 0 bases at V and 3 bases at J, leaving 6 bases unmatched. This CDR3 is CASGLVLGTGDYGYTF. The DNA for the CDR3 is TGTGCTAGTGGTTTGGTACTTGGGACAGGCGACTATGGCTACACCTTC. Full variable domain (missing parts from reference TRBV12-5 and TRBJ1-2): DARVTQTPRHKVTEMGQEVTMRCQPILGHNTVFWYRQTMMQGLELLAYFRNRAPLDDSGMPKDRFSAEMPDATLATLKIQPSEPRDSAVYFCASGLVLGTGDYGYTFGSGTRLTVV.

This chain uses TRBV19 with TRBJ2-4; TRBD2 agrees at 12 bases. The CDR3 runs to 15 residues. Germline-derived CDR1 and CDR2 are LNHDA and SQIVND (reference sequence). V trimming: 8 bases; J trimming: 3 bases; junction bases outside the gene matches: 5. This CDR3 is CASLAGGPGKNIQYF. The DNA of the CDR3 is TGTGCCAGTCTAGCGGGAGGGCCGGGCAAAAACATTCAGTACTTC.

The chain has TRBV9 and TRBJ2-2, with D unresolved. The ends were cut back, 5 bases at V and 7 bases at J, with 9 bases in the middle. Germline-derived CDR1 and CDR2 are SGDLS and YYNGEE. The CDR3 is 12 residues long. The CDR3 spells CASSPFNGELFF. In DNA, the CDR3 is TGTGCCAGCAGTCCTTTTAACGGGGAGCTGTTTTTT.

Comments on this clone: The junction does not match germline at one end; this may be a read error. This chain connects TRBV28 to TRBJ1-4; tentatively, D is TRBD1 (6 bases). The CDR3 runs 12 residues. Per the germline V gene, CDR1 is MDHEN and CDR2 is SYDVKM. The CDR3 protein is CASSLSPRQVVF. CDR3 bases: TGTGCCAGCAGTTTATCTCCGAGACAGGTTGTTTTT.

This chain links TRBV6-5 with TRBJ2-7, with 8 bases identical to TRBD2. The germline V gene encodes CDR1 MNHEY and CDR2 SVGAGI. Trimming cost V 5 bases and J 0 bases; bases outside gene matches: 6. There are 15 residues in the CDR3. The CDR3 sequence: CASSPVAGSSYEQYF. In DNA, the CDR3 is TGTGCCAGCAGTCCTGTAGCGGGGAGCTCCTACGAGCAGTACTTC.

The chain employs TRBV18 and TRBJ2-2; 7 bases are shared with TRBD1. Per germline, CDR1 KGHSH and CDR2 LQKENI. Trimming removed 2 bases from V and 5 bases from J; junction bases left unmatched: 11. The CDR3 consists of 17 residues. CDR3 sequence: CASSPSLFGTVTGELFF. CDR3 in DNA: TGTGCCAGCTCACCATCGTTATTCGGGACAGTAACCGGGGAGCTGTTTTTT.

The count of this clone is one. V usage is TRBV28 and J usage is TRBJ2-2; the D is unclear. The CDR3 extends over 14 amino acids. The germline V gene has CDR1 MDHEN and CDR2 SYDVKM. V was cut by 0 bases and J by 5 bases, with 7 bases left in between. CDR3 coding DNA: TGTGCCAGCAGTTTATGGACTGGAACCGGGGAGCTGTTTTTT. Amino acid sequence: CASSLWTGTGELFF.

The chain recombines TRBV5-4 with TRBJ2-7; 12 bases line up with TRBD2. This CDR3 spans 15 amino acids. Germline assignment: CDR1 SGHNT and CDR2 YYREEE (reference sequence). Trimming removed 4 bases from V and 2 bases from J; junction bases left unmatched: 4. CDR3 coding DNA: TGTGCCAGCAGCCCGGGACTAGCGGGTACCTACGAGCAGTACTTC. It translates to CASSPGLAGTYEQYF.

The CDR3 reads CASRGDRGPQETQYF. For the CDR3, the DNA is TGTGCCAGCAGGGGAGACAGGGGGCCCCAAGAGACCCAGTACTTC. The chain combines TRBV6-1 with TRBJ2-5; TRBD1 matches 10 bases. V shed 6 bases, J shed 1 base, and the junction held 5 bases outside the gene matches. Germline V gene data show CDR1 as MNHNS and CDR2 as SASEGT. The CDR3 runs 15 residues.

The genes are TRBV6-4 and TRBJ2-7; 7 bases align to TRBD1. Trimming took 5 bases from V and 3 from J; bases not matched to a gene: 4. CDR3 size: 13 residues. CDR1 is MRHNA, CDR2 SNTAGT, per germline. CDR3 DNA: TGTGCCAGCAGTACAGGGGCGGGCTACGAGCAGTACTTC. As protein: CASSTGAGYEQYF.

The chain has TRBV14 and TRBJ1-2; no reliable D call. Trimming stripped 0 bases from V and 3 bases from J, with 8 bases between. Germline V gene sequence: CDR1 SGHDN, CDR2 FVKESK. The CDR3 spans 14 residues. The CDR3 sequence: CASSQDFTDYGYTF. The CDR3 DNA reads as TGTGCCAGCAGCCAAGATTTCACTGACTATGGCTACACCTTC.

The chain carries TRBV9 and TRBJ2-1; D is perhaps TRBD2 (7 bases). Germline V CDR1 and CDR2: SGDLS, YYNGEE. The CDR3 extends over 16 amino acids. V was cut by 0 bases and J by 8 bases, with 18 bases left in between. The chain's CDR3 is CASSVEPSGGGDEQFF. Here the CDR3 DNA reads TGTGCCAGCAGCGTAGAGCCTAGCGGAGGGGGGGATGAGCAGTTCTTC.